This T cell receptor beta chain was sequenced in a study of radiation and T cells in renal cell carcinoma. Findings and caveats of the study: Pretreatment tumor biopsies were lacking, so baseline clonotypes are unknown.

Regarding time point: blood 4 weeks post-SBRT, at nephrectomy. Treatment reported: 15 Gy SBRT to primary tumor, nephrectomy 4 weeks later. Concerning this clone itself: Its specificity is not known.

V lost 3 bases, J lost 7 bases, and 9 bases stayed unmatched. CDR3 size: 14 residues. CDR1 and CDR2 from the germline V gene are SGDLS and YYNGEE. The repertoire was sequenced with immunoSEQ multiplex PCR; TCRdb's copy has only in-frame clones and lacks some. The data show approximately 29,000 clones, roughly 80% seen once. The sequence came from a man between 60 and 75 years old with renal cell carcinoma. The specimen was blood, collected from a patient whose treatment included radiotherapy and nephrectomy. The J gene is TRBJ2-5, the V gene TRBV9, with 7 bases identical to TRBD1. The CDR3 DNA sequence: TGTGCCAGCAGCGAGCAACAGGGGACGGGGACCCAGTACTTC. This encodes CASSEQQGTGTQYF.